What follows describes a single T cell receptor (beta chain). Its antigen is currently unknown. The data were obtained in a study of shared clonotypes between healthy human individuals. Study-level findings and limits: Unshared clonotypes carried lower generation probabilities than those common to all four donors.

Data came from immunoSEQ multiplex PCR; TCRdb stores just in-frame clones and leaves some out. The table includes millions of clones, around nine tenths detected once. The V end lost 3 bases, the J end lost 0 bases, and 11 bases lay between the germline ends. CDR1 is LNHDA, CDR2 SQIVND, per germline (reference sequence). The CDR3 runs 16 residues. The chain couples TRBV19 to TRBJ1-4; D is uncertain. The sample consisted of naive CD4+ T cells sorted from blood. The sample's subset: CD45RA+ positively selected. This receptor was obtained from a man between 18 and 35 years old in good health. The CDR3 is CASSISRRATNEKLFF. As DNA, the CDR3 is TGTGCCAGTAGTATTTCCAGGAGGGCAACTAATGAAAAACTGTTTTTT.